This T cell receptor (beta chain) was retrieved from a study of blood T cell repertoires in COVID-19. Study-level information: There were acute and convalescent COVID-19 samples, and they came from the United States, Italy and Spain.

In the authors' methods: Counts of nucleated cells, estimated from reference gene primer amplification, were obtained. Sequencing was performed with immunoSEQ multiplex PCR; in TCRdb, only in-frame clones are kept and a portion is missing. V and J calls and clone size are as listed in that table; D and trimming were resolved from the DNA. The sample yields about 68,000 clones, 65% to 80% seen once. This CDR3 has 15 amino acids. Germline-derived CDR1 and CDR2 are SGHRS and YFSETQ. J lost 5 bases, V lost 2 bases, and 9 bases had no gene match. This sequence was found in a woman in her forties or fifties with acute or convalescent COVID-19. The J gene is TRBJ1-2, the V gene TRBV5-1, with 7 bases lining up with TRBD1. Sequences were obtained from peripheral blood. CDR3 protein: CASSFNPGQIYGYTF. For the CDR3, the DNA is TGCGCCAGCAGCTTCAATCCGGGACAGATATATGGCTACACCTTC.